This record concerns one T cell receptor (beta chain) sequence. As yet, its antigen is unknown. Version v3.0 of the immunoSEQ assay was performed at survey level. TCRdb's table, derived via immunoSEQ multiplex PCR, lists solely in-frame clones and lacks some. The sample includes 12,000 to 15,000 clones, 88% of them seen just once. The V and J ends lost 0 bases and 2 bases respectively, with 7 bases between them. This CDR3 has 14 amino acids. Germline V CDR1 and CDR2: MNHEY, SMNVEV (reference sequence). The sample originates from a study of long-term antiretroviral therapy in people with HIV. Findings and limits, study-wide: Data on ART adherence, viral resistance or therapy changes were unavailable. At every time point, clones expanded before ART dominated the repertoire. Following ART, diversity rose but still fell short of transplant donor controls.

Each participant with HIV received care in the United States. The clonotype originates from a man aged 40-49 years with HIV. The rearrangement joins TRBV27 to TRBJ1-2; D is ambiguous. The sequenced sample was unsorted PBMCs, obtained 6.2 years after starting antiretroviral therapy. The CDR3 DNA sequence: TGTGCCAGCAGTTTATCGGTGGGGAACTATGGCTACACCTTC. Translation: CASSLSVGNYGYTF.